A single sample is the source of the 14 T cell receptor beta chains below, sequenced in a study of shared clonotypes between healthy human individuals. Here immunoSEQ multiplex PCR was the method, and the copy in TCRdb shows in-frame clones only, minus some. Here the sample spans hundreds of thousands of clones, about 70% being singletons. The sample comprised memory CD4+ T cells sorted from blood. This sample's subset: CD45RA-negative fraction. The receptor source for this set is a man aged 25 to 45 in good health.

This clone was seen only once. Other DNA sequences within the sample encode an identical CDR3. The genes are TRBV29-1 and TRBJ2-5; D gene uncertain. V was pared by 1 base and J by 5 bases, with 11 bases between. The CDR3 spans 13 residues. Germline V lookup: CDR1 SQVTM, CDR2 ANQGSEA. The CDR3 loop reads CSVEAIVGETQYF. CDR3 nucleotide sequence: TGCAGCGTTGAAGCCATCGTGGGGGAGACCCAGTACTTC.

For the CDR3, the DNA is TGTGCCAGCAGCTCGACAGGCCGGGAAACCGGGGAGCTGTTTTTT. The encoded protein is CASSSTGRETGELFF. The V gene is TRBV5-4, the J gene TRBJ2-2, with D perhaps matching TRBD1 (6 bases). CDR3 length: 15 amino acids. V dropped 3 bases and J dropped 5 bases, with 14 bases sitting between them. Germline CDR1 and CDR2: SGHNT and YYREEE (reference sequence).

The chain has TRBV28 and TRBJ2-2, with 8 bases that match TRBD1. The V gene end was trimmed by 5 bases and the J gene end by 5 bases; junction bases not matched to a gene: 10. This CDR3 region has 16 residues. In germline, CDR1 is MDHEN, CDR2 SYDVKM. The CDR3 DNA sequence: TGTGCCAGCAGTCTCCCCGGGACAGGCACTACCGGGGAGCTGTTTTTT. Translating gives CASSLPGTGTTGELFF.

This clone was recorded at least ten times. The chain carries TRBV6-5 and TRBJ2-5; a weak D match, TRBD1 (6 bases). The CDR3 runs to 14 residues. V shed 6 bases and J shed 4 bases, with 15 bases lying between them. Germline CDR1 MNHEY, CDR2 SVGAGI. The CDR3 DNA sequence: TGTGCCAGCAGCCACAGGGATCGGAGAGAGACCCAGTACTTC. Protein: CASSHRDRRETQYF.

A word on this clone: This sample also contains other DNA sequences that code for the same CDR3. This chain connects TRBV11-2 to TRBJ2-3; no reliable D call. The length of the CDR3 is 15 residues. Germline lookup yields CDR1 SGHAT and CDR2 FQNNGV. Deletions cut 2 bases from V and 0 bases from J, with 9 bases between. The CDR3 DNA follows: TGTGCCAGCAGCTTACGAGGAACGAGCACAGATACGCAGTATTTT. It encodes CASSLRGTSTDTQYF.

The chain couples TRBV2 to TRBJ2-1; 11 bases are shared with TRBD2. Germline CDR1 and CDR2: SNHLY and FYNNEI. With 4 bases clipped from V and 4 bases from J, the junction kept 6 bases outside the gene matches. CDR3 size: 16 residues. The CDR3 loop reads CASSGRGLAVYNEQFF. The CDR3 nucleotides read TGTGCCAGCAGTGGAAGGGGACTAGCGGTTTACAATGAGCAGTTCTTC.

This clone was seen just once. CDR3: CASRLAGMNSGANVLTF. As DNA, the CDR3 is TGTGCCAGCAGACTAGCGGGAATGAACTCTGGGGCCAACGTCCTGACTTTC. The chain is built from TRBV7-8 and TRBJ2-6; 10 positions agree with TRBD2. The ends lost 6 bases at V and 0 bases at J; junction bases unmatched: 5. This CDR3 has 17 amino acids. Germline assignment: CDR1 SGHVS and CDR2 FQNEAQ.

This clone showed up just a few times. J is TRBJ2-7 and V is TRBV6-6; a possible D gene is TRBD2 (6 bases). The V end lost 2 bases, the J end lost 2 bases, and 10 bases lay between the germline ends. Germline V CDR1 and CDR2: MNHNY, SVGAGI (reference sequence). This CDR3 has 14 amino acids. The CDR3 reads CASSYLAPTYEQYF. DNA of the CDR3: TGTGCCAGCAGTTACCTAGCGCCCACCTACGAGCAGTACTTC.

The chain has TRBV7-2 and TRBJ2-7, with D possibly matching TRBD1 (5 bases). Germline CDR1 is SGHTA and CDR2 is FQGNSA. V was pared by 3 bases and J by 5 bases, with 8 bases between. This CDR3 comprises 12 residues. The CDR3 loop is CASSFSGNEQYF. The CDR3 DNA reads TGTGCCAGCAGCTTCTCAGGGAACGAGCAGTACTTC.

This chain uses TRBV27 with TRBJ1-5, with 9 bases matching TRBD1. V dropped 5 bases and J dropped 5; count of bases not matched to a gene: 7. Germline V gene data show CDR1 as MNHEY and CDR2 as SMNVEV (reference sequence). The CDR3 sequence is 15 residues long. The CDR3 here is CASSPWDRAHQPQHF. The CDR3 DNA follows: TGTGCCAGCAGTCCATGGGACAGGGCACATCAGCCCCAGCATTTT.

The chain joins TRBV29-1 to TRBJ1-1, with unresolved D. The V gene's germline CDR1 is SQVTM and CDR2 ANQGSEA. The CDR3 sequence is 15 residues long. V was pared by 7 bases and J by 1 base, with 19 bases between. The CDR3 region is CSGAGKGPQNTEAFF. CDR3 coding DNA: TGCAGCGGTGCCGGAAAAGGGCCGCAGAACACTGAAGCTTTCTTT.

The rearrangement links TRBV6-5 to TRBJ1-3, with D hard to call. Germline CDR1 MNHEY, CDR2 SVGAGI. The ends were cut back, 7 bases at V and 0 bases at J, with 13 bases in the middle. There are 15 residues in the CDR3. The CDR3 reads CASKKDPSSGNTIYF. The CDR3 DNA follows: TGTGCCAGCAAAAAGGACCCGAGCTCTGGAAACACCATATATTTT.

The chain carries TRBV5-6 and TRBJ2-3; TRBD2 aligns across 11 bases. The V and J ends lost 4 bases and 3 bases, in that order; junction bases with no gene match: 7. Germline V gene sequence: CDR1 SGHDT, CDR2 YYEEEE. There are 16 residues in the CDR3. This CDR3 is CASSDPGLADTDTQYF. The CDR3 DNA sequence: TGTGCCAGCAGCGATCCGGGACTAGCGGATACAGATACGCAGTATTTT.

This clone appeared once. V gene TRBV11-2 combines with J gene TRBJ2-4; D is possibly TRBD1 (6 bases). Germline-derived CDR1 and CDR2 are SGHAT and FQNNGV. The CDR3 runs to 17 residues. V dropped 5 bases and J dropped 3 bases, with 20 bases sitting between them. CDR3 in amino acids: CASSLLQGKVGKNIQYF. DNA of the CDR3: TGTGCCAGCAGCCTATTACAGGGAAAGGTTGGCAAAAACATTCAGTACTTC. The full variable domain, with the rest looked up from reference TRBV11-2 and TRBJ2-4, is EAGVAQSPRYKIIEKRQSVAFWCNPISGHATLYWYQQILGQGPKLLIQFQNNGVVDDSQLPKDRFSAERLKGVDSTLKIQPAKLEDSAVYLCASSLLQGKVGKNIQYFGAGTRLSVL.